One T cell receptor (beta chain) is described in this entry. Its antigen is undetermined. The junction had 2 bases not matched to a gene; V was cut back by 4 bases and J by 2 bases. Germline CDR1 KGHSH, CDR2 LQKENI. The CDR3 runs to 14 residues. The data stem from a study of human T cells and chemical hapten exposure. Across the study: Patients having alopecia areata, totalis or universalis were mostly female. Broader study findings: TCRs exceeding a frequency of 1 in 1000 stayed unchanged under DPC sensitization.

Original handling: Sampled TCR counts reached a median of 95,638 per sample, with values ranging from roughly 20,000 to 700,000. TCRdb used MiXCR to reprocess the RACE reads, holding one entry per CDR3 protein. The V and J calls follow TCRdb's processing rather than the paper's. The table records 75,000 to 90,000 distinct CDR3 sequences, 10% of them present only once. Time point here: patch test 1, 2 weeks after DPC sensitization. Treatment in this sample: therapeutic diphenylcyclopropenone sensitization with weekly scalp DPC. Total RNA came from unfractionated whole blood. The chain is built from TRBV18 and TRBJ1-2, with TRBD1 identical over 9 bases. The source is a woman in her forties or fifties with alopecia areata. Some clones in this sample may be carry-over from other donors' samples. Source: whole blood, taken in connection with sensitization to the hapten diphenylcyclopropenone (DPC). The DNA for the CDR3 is TGTGCCAGCTCACGACAGGGGGACAACTATGGCTACACCTTC. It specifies CASSRQGDNYGYTF.